The next 4 T cell receptor beta chains were all read from a single sample in a study of cytomegalovirus exposure and HLA in healthy donors. The primer mix had 60 Vbeta and 13 Jbeta primers. The method was immunoSEQ multiplex PCR; TCRdb's version includes in-frame clones alone and lacks a portion of them. The table includes some 150,000 clones, about four fifths detected once. Sequencing input: PBMCs. All receptors derive from a man aged 45-60 years in good health and CMV-seropositive.

The rearrangement uses TRBV5-1 and TRBJ2-2; TRBD2 matches at 9 bases. Germline lookup yields CDR1 SGHRS and CDR2 YFSETQ. This CDR3 region has 15 residues. V shed 7 bases and J 4 bases; nucleotides not matched to a gene: 8. The DNA of the CDR3 is TGCGCCAGCGGAGGTAGCGGGAGAGGCACCGGGGAGCTGTTTTTT. It translates to CASGGSGRGTGELFF.

This chain uses TRBV2 with TRBJ2-3; D is ambiguous. The V gene lost 6 bases and the J gene lost 0 bases, with 16 bases spanning the gap. This CDR3 region has 16 residues. The germline CDR1 and CDR2 sequences are SNHLY and FYNNEI. This CDR3 is CASRRIALISTDTQYF. The DNA for the CDR3 is TGTGCCAGCAGACGGATAGCATTAATTAGCACAGATACGCAGTATTTT.

This clone came up once. CDR3 bases: TGTGCCAGCAGCTTACAAACCGGGGAGCTGTTTTTT. It codes for CASSLQTGELFF. This chain connects TRBV7-9 to TRBJ2-2; D unclear. This CDR3 contains 12 residues. Trimming pared 2 bases from V and 5 bases from J, leaving 3 bases between. Germline V CDR1 and CDR2: SEHNR, FQNEAQ (reference sequence).

This clone was recorded a few times. A far bigger clonotype differs at one base, so this is likely a read error. V is TRBV4-2 and J is TRBJ1-2; the D gene is possibly TRBD1 (5 bases). The CDR3 sequence is 14 residues long. V was shortened by 0 bases and J by 6 bases, with 11 bases between the two germline ends. Germline V CDR1 and CDR2: LGHNA, YNFKEQ. DNA for the CDR3: TGTGCCAGCAGCCAAGATGGGAAAGGGGATGGCTACACCTTC. Translating gives CASSQDGKGDGYTF.